This T cell receptor beta chain was sequenced during a study of graft-versus-host responses after intestinal transplantation. For the study at large: Recipients obtained multivisceral, liver-intestinal, or isolated intestinal transplants. Recipients uniformly received anti-thymocyte globulin induction, followed by tacrolimus and steroids for approximately 3 years.

Sequenced by immunoSEQ multiplex PCR; TCRdb stores in-frame clones only, minus some. The sample has around 50,000 clones; approximately 90% are singletons. Concerning this clone: Its antigen is unidentified.

Study results and limitations: GvH clonotypes were identified within recipient marrow, with a subset emerging first in ileum or blood. Individuals who had graft-donor T cell macrochimerism had allografts that showed high graft-versus-host to host-versus-graft clonal ratios.

The V gene's germline CDR1 is MGHRA and CDR2 YSYEKL. The CDR3 length is 15 residues. The V gene end was trimmed by 0 bases and the J gene end by 2 bases; junction bases not matched to a gene: 2. This TCR came from a human patient who received an intestinal transplant, so some T cells may come from the graft donor. Sample: PBMCs, taken 26 days after transplant. This chain uses TRBV4-1 with TRBJ2-3; 7 bases match TRBD2. The CDR3 DNA reads TGCGCCAGCAGCCAAGAGGGACTACACACAGATACGCAGTATTTT. Protein sequence: CASSQEGLHTDTQYF.